The entry below gives a single T cell receptor beta chain sequence along with its context. This entry is derived from a study of blood T cell repertoires in COVID-19. Across the study: The United States, Italy and Spain supplied acute and convalescent COVID-19 samples. T cells, B-cell-depleted T cells, or PBMCs provided the cDNA or gDNA that served as material.

Per the original methods: It was from reference gene primer amplification that nucleated cell counts were estimated. Measured with immunoSEQ multiplex PCR; TCRdb has only the in-frame clones, and not every one. That table gives V, J and clone size, and the DNA gave D and trimming. The sample lists just under 80,000 clones; 88% were seen once. V lost 4 bases to trimming and J lost 0 bases, with 17 bases between them. In germline, CDR1 is SGHTS, CDR2 YDEGEE. This CDR3 spans 17 amino acids. This rearrangement joins TRBV5-8 to TRBJ1-3, with a possible D match to TRBD1 (5 bases). The specimen was peripheral blood. The origin of this receptor is a human donor in a cohort sampled during active COVID-19. CDR3 sequence reads: CASSTGIGQGSGNTIYF. The CDR3 coding sequence is TGTGCCAGCAGCACAGGCATAGGCCAGGGCTCTGGAAACACCATATATTTT.